The present entry profiles one T cell receptor (beta chain) with its context. Antigen: not known. Per sample, a minimum of 7 million PBMCs were isolated. The CDR3 totals 15 residues. Germline V gene lookup returns CDR1 SGHTA and CDR2 FQGNSA. Trimming at V came to 5 bases and at J to 7 bases, leaving 10 bases not matched to a gene. This record belongs to a study of blood T cells in healthy people across ages. General study points: There were more naive CD4+ cells and higher diversity in long-lived donors than in aged donors.

A second PCR of about 7 to 12 cycles used a sample-barcoded 5' primer and a J-beta primer mix. Every sample returned 2.5 million or more CDR3-containing paired-end reads. MiXCR, run by TCRdb on the 5' RACE reads, gives a single entry per CDR3 protein. The sample records about 640,000 distinct CDR3 sequences, roughly 50% being singletons. This receptor was obtained from a man in his fifties or sixties in good health. The chain combines TRBV7-2 with TRBJ2-1, with 8 bases that match TRBD2. Input material: blood. The CDR3: CASSPEAGVRNEQFF. In DNA form, the CDR3 reads TGTGCCAGCAGCCCTGAAGCGGGAGTTAGGAATGAGCAGTTCTTC.